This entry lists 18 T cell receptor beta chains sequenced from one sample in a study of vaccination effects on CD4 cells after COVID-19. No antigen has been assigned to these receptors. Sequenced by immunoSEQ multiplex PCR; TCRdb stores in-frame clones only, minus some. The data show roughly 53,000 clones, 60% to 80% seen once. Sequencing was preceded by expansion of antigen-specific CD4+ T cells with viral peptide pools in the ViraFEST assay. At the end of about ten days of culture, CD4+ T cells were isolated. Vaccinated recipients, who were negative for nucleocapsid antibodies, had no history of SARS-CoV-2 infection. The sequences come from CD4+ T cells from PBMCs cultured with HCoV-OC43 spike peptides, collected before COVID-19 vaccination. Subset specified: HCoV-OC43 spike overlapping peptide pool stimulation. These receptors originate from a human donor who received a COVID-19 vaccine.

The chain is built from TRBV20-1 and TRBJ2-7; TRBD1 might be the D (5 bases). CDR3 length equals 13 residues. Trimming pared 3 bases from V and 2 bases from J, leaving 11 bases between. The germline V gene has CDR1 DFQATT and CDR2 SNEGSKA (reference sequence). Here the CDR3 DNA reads TGCAGTGCTAGTTTGGGGCAGGCCTACGAGCAGTACGTC. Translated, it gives CSASLGQAYEQYV.

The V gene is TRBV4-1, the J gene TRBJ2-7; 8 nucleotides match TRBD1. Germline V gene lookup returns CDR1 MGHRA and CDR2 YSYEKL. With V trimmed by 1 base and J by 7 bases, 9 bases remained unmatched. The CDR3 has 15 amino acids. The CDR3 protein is CASSQGDRGSEEQYV. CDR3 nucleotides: TGCGCCAGCAGCCAAGGAGACAGGGGATCGGAAGAGCAGTACGTC.

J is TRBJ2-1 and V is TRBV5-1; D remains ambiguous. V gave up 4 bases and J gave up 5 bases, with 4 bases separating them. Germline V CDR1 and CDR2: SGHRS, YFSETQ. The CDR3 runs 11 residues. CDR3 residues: CASSGHNEQFF. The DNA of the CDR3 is TGCGCCAGCAGCGGACACAATGAGCAGTTCTTC.

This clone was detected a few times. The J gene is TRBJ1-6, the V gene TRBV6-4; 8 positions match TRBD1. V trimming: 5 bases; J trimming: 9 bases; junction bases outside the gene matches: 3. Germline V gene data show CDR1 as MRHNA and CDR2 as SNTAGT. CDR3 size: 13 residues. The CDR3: CASSQGAGSPLHF. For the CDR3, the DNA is TGTGCCAGCAGTCAGGGGGCCGGTTCACCCCTCCACTTT.

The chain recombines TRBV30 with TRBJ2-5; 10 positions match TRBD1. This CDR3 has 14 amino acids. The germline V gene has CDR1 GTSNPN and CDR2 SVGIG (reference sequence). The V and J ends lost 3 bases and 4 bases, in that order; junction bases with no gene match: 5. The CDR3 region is CAWRTTGGSETQYF. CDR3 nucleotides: TGTGCCTGGAGAACGACAGGGGGCTCAGAGACCCAGTACTTC.

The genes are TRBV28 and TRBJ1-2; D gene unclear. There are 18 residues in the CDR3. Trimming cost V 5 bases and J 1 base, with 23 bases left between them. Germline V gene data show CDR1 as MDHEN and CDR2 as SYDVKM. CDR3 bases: TGTGCCAGCAGTACCCGACGGGCCCGACTCGCGATTAACTATGGCTACACCTTC. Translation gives CASSTRRARLAINYGYTF.

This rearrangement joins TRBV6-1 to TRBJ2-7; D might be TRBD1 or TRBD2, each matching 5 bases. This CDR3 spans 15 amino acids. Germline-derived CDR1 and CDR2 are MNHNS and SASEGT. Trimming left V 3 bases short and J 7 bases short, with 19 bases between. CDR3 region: CASSEYRPNSGEQYV. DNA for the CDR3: TGTGCCAGCAGTGAGTACAGGCCCAATTCGGGGGAGCAGTACGTC.

CDR3 in amino acids: CASSRTNQNTGELFF. In DNA, the CDR3 is TGTGCCAGCAGCCGTACTAATCAGAACACCGGGGAGCTGTTTTTT. The V and J genes are TRBV3-1 (or the pseudogene TRBV3-2) and TRBJ2-2; no clear D gene. The germline V gene encodes CDR1 LGHDT and CDR2 YNNKEL (reference sequence). Trimming pared 4 bases from V and 1 base from J, leaving 10 bases between. This CDR3 contains 15 residues.

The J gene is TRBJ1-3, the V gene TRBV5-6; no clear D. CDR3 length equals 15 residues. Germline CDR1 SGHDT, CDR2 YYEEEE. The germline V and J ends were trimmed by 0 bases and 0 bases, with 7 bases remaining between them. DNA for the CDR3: TGTGCCAGCAGCTTGGGGTTCAACTCTGGAAACACCATATATTTT. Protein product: CASSLGFNSGNTIYF.

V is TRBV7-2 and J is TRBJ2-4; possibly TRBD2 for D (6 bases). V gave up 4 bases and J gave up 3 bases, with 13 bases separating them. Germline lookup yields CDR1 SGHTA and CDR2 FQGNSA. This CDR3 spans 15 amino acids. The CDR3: CASSSGGAGKNIQYF. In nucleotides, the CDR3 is TGTGCCAGCAGCTCAGGAGGGGCGGGCAAAAACATTCAGTACTTC.

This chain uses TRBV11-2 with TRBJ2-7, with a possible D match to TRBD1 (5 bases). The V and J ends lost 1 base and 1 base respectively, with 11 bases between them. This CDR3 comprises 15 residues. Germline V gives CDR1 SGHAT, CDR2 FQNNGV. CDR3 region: CASSLGQGSSYEQYV. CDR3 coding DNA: TGTGCCAGCAGCTTAGGGCAGGGTAGTTCCTACGAGCAGTACGTC.

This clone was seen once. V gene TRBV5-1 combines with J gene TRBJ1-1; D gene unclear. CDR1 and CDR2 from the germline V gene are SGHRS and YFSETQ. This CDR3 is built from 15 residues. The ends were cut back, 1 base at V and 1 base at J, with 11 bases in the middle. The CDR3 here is CASSLFSTQNTEAFF. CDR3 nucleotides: TGCGCCAGCAGCTTGTTCTCCACCCAGAACACTGAAGCTTTCTTT.

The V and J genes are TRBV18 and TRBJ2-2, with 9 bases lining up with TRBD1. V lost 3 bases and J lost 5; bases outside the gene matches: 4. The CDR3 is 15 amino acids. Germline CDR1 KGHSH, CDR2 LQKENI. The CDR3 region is CASSPGTGSTGELFF. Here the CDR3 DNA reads TGTGCCAGCTCACCCGGGACAGGGAGTACCGGGGAGCTGTTTTTT.

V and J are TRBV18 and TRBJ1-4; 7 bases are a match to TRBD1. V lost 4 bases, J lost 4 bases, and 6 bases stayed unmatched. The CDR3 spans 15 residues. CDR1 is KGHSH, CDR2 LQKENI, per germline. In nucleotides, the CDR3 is TGTGCCAGCTCACAAAACAGGGGCGGTAATGAAAAACTGTTTTTT. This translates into CASSQNRGGNEKLFF.

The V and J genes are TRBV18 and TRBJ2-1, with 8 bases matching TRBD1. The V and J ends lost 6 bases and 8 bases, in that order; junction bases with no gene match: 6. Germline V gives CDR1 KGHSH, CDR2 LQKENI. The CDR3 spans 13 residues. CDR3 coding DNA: TGTGCCAGCTCGCGCGGACAGGGCGATGAGCAGTTCTTC. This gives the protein CASSRGQGDEQFF.

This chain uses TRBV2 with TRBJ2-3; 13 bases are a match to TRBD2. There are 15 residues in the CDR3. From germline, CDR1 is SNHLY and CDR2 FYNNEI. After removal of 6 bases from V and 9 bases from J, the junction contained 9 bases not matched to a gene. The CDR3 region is CASRGLTSGGATQYF. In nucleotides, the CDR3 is TGTGCCAGCAGGGGGCTTACTAGCGGGGGGGCGACGCAGTATTTT.

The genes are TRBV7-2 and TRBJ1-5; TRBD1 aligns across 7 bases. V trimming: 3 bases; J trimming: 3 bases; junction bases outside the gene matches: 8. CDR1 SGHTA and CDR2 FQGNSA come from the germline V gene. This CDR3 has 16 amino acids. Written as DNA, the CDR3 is TGTGCCAGCAGCTTGAACACGGGACAGAACAATCAGCCCCAGCATTTT. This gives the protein CASSLNTGQNNQPQHF.

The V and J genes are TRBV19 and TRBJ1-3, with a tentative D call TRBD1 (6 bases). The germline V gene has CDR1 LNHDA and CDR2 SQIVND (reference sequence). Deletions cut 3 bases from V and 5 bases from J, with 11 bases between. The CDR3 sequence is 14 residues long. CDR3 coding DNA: TGTGCCAGTAGTATCAGCAGGGGAAGAAACACCATATATTTT. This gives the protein CASSISRGRNTIYF.